This T cell receptor beta chain comes out of a study of CD8 T cells in Susac syndrome. Study-wide results and limits: The relatively small number of individuals in the TCR sequencing and HLA analysis was acknowledged by the study.

Concerning this clonotype itself: The antigen remains unidentified.

With random hexamers, 0.5 to 1 ug RNA was reverse transcribed. The immunoSEQ assay covered 54 Vbeta and 13 Jbeta segments for CDR3. MiXCR was run by TCRdb on the immunoSEQ multiplex PCR reads, yielding one entry per CDR3 protein. The sample lists around 130,000 distinct CDR3 sequences, less than 95% occurring once. CDR3 length: 16 amino acids. Germline CDR1 and CDR2: ENHRY and SYGVKD. Deletions cut 1 base from V and 1 base from J, with 12 bases between. The specimen sequenced was CD4+ T cells from PBMCs. The TCR was taken from a human donor in good health. V usage is TRBV10-3 and J usage is TRBJ2-3; D might be TRBD2 (5 bases). CDR3 protein: CAISEFTRAGTDTQYF. In DNA form, the CDR3 reads TGTGCCATCAGTGAGTTCACGAGGGCCGGCACAGATACGCAGTATTTT.